A single sample is the source of the 18 T cell receptor beta chains below, sequenced in a study of cytomegalovirus exposure and HLA in healthy donors. Primers: 60 Vbeta forward and 13 Jbeta reverse. The data were produced by immunoSEQ multiplex PCR, yet TCRdb's version contains in-frame clones alone and is incomplete. In the table there are about 150,000 clones, 79% of which are singletons. The sample was PBMCs. Every receptor here comes from a man aged 45-65 years in good health and CMV-seropositive.

The rearrangement links TRBV10-3 to TRBJ1-2, with TRBD1 identical over 9 bases. Trimming at V came to 3 bases and at J to 8 bases, leaving 10 bases not matched to a gene. Germline V gives CDR1 ENHRY, CDR2 SYGVKD. The CDR3 extends over 15 amino acids. The CDR3 DNA is TGTGCCATCAGTGAACGGACAGGGGTAGGGAGCGGCTACACCTTC. It encodes CAISERTGVGSGYTF.

The chain joins TRBV11-2 to TRBJ1-1; no reliable D call. The CDR3 covers 16 residues. Germline V gene data show CDR1 as SGHAT and CDR2 as FQNNGV. V lost 1 base to trimming and J lost 1 base, with 13 bases between them. CDR3 loop: CASSLVMGAGNTEAFF. CDR3 coding DNA: TGTGCCAGCAGCTTAGTCATGGGCGCGGGGAACACTGAAGCTTTCTTT. Full variable domain (rest looked up from reference TRBV11-2 and TRBJ1-1): EAGVAQSPRYKIIEKRQSVAFWCNPISGHATLYWYQQILGQGPKLLIQFQNNGVVDDSQLPKDRFSAERLKGVDSTLKIQPAKLEDSAVYLCASSLVMGAGNTEAFFGQGTRLTVV.

This clone was seen only once. The chain carries TRBV4-1 and TRBJ2-5; 8 bases match TRBD1. The end of the DNA fits TRBJ2-7 better, so the J call may be wrong. CDR1 and CDR2 (germline): MGHRA, YSYEKL. This CDR3 has 15 amino acids. The CDR3 sequence is CASSPGQGKSNEQYF. The CDR3 DNA follows: TGCGCCAGCAGCCCTGGACAGGGAAAAAGTAACGAGCAGTACTTC.

J is TRBJ2-2 and V is TRBV5-1; 9 nucleotides match TRBD1. CDR3 length equals 16 residues. Germline CDR1 reads SGHRS; CDR2 reads YFSETQ. Trimming removed 3 bases from V and 1 base from J; junction bases left unmatched: 4. CDR3 nucleotide sequence: TGCGCCAGCAGCTCGTCGGGACAGGGGAACACCGGGGAGCTGTTTTTT. It codes for CASSSSGQGNTGELFF.

The chain employs TRBV15 and TRBJ2-7, with TRBD1 identical over 9 bases. The CDR3 loop spans 14 amino acids. With 2 bases clipped from V and 3 bases from J, the junction kept 2 bases outside the gene matches. Germline V gene data show CDR1 as LNHNV and CDR2 as YYDKDF (reference sequence). The CDR3 DNA is TGTGCCACCAGCAGACCGGGACAGGGCTACGAGCAGTACTTC. It is translated as CATSRPGQGYEQYF.

The rearrangement uses TRBV2 and TRBJ1-5, with TRBD1 matching over 9 bases. The V segment lost 8 bases and the J segment 1 base; nucleotides outside the gene matches: 12. This CDR3 contains 17 residues. The V gene's germline CDR1 is SNHLY and CDR2 FYNNEI. The CDR3 nucleotides read TGTGCCAGCTCACGACAGGGGGGCCTTTCGAGCAATCAGCCCCAGCATTTT. It specifies CASSRQGGLSSNQPQHF.

The CDR3 loop reads CASSLSPGPYYGYTF. CDR3 bases: TGTGCCAGCAGCTTATCGCCAGGTCCATACTATGGCTACACCTTC. The chain is built from TRBV11-2 and TRBJ1-2; D call uncertain. Germline V gene data show CDR1 as SGHAT and CDR2 as FQNNGV. The CDR3 has 15 residues. The ends were cut back, 2 bases at V and 3 bases at J, with 13 bases in the middle.

The chain joins TRBV6-1 to TRBJ2-3; 8 nucleotides match TRBD2. Trimming at V came to 8 bases and at J to 2 bases, leaving 6 bases not matched to a gene. The CDR3 loop spans 14 amino acids. Germline assignment: CDR1 MNHNS and CDR2 SASEGT. CDR3 region: CASGTSGVTDTQYF. As DNA, the CDR3 is TGTGCCAGCGGCACTAGCGGAGTCACAGATACGCAGTATTTT.

The chain combines TRBV29-1 with TRBJ2-2; 8 bases match TRBD2. The J segment lost 4 bases and the V segment lost 7 bases, leaving 2 bases of the junction unmatched. CDR3 length: 12 residues. In germline, CDR1 is SQVTM, CDR2 ANQGSEA. CDR3 sequence (DNA): TGCAGCGGAGCGGGAGCCACCGGGGAGCTGTTTTTT. Its protein product is CSGAGATGELFF.

This clone came up a few times. The chain employs TRBV4-2 and TRBJ2-1, with a tentative D call TRBD2 (6 bases). This CDR3 has 16 residues. Per the germline V gene, CDR1 is LGHNA and CDR2 is YNFKEQ. Trimming removed 1 base from V and 1 base from J, with 11 bases in between. This CDR3 reads CASSQAWGVSYNEQFF. Written as DNA, the CDR3 is TGTGCCAGCAGCCAAGCATGGGGGGTATCCTACAATGAGCAGTTCTTC.

The chain recombines TRBV7-8 with TRBJ1-2; D is unclear. This CDR3 has 14 amino acids. The V gene lost 7 bases and the J gene lost 4 bases, with 16 bases spanning the gap. Germline values: CDR1 SGHVS, CDR2 FQNEAQ. This chain's CDR3 is CASTRTSTPYGYTF. The CDR3 nucleotides are TGTGCCAGCACTAGGACTTCTACCCCCTATGGCTACACCTTC.

The chain couples TRBV12-5 to TRBJ1-1; TRBD1 is a possible D gene (5 bases). Trimming cost V 1 base and J 1 base, with 16 bases left between them. The CDR3 is 17 amino acids. Germline CDR1 reads LGHNT; CDR2 reads FRNRAP. CDR3 sequence (DNA): TGTGCTAGTGGTTTGGCAAAATTACAGGAGACGAACACTGAAGCTTTCTTT. This codes for CASGLAKLQETNTEAFF.

The chain has TRBV11-3 and TRBJ2-2; 7 bases agree with TRBD1. CDR1 is SGHNT and CDR2 is YENEEA in the germline V gene. The trim removed 5 bases at V and 0 bases at J, leaving 6 bases unmatched. This CDR3 is 16 amino acids long. CDR3 loop: CASSAGGTANTGELFF. CDR3 DNA sequence: TGTGCCAGCAGCGCAGGGGGTACAGCGAACACCGGGGAGCTGTTTTTT.

The J gene is TRBJ2-7, the V gene TRBV5-1; 7 nucleotides agree with TRBD2. Germline-derived CDR1 and CDR2 are SGHRS and YFSETQ. The CDR3 has 15 amino acids. Trimming at V came to 1 base and at J to 2 bases, leaving 6 bases not matched to a gene. The DNA for the CDR3 is TGCGCCAGCAGCTTGACAGGACTAGAGACCTACGAGCAGTACTTC. This gives the protein CASSLTGLETYEQYF.

The gene calls are TRBV19 and TRBJ2-7; 9 bases fit TRBD1. Unmatched junction bases numbered 9, after V lost 5 bases and J lost 7 bases. The CDR3 is 14 residues long. The V gene's germline CDR1 is LNHDA and CDR2 SQIVND (reference sequence). DNA for the CDR3: TGTGCCAGTAGTCCTAGGACAGGGGTGGGAGAGCAGTACTTC. This gives the protein CASSPRTGVGEQYF.

The chain recombines TRBV7-9 with TRBJ2-7; 12 bases match TRBD1. The germline V gene encodes CDR1 SEHNR and CDR2 FQNEAQ (reference sequence). The CDR3 has 16 residues. V lost 2 bases to trimming and J lost 6 bases; unmatched junction nucleotides: 8. The CDR3 loop is CASSLFGDRGPGEQYF. In DNA form, the CDR3 reads TGTGCCAGCAGCTTATTTGGGGACAGGGGGCCCGGCGAGCAGTACTTC.

This chain joins TRBV7-2 and TRBJ1-2; D unclear. The V gene's germline CDR1 is SGHTA and CDR2 FQGNSA. V lost 5 bases and J lost 4, with 11 bases in between. CDR3 length: 13 residues. DNA of the CDR3: TGTGCCAGCAGCATCGACCGGGGCTATGGCTACACCTTC. Translating it yields CASSIDRGYGYTF. The complete variable domain, with remaining parts taken from reference TRBV7-2 and TRBJ1-2, reads GAGVSQSPSNKVTEKGKDVELRCDPISGHTALYWYRQSLGQGLEFLIYFQGNSAPDKSGLPSDRFSAERTGGSVSTLTIQRTQQEDSAVYLCASSIDRGYGYTFGSGTRLTVV.

This chain links TRBV27 with TRBJ2-4; possibly TRBD1 for D (6 bases). The CDR3 is 15 amino acids. V was cut by 0 bases and J by 7 bases, with 13 bases left in between. Germline V gene lookup returns CDR1 MNHEY and CDR2 SMNVEV (reference sequence). CDR3 residues: CASSLSVLDSNIQYF. For the CDR3, the DNA is TGTGCCAGCAGTTTATCGGTACTGGACAGTAACATTCAGTACTTC.